This T cell receptor beta chain was documented in a study of T cell repertoires in cytomegalovirus infection (dated by TCRdb to between 2018 and 2020). In terms of the full investigation: Alongside well-studied HLA-B-restricted epitopes, the peptide stimulations were aimed at recently identified HLA-C-restricted CMV epitopes, whose presentation resists viral immunomodulation. Donor HLA type was relevant to the analysis, because carriage of CMV infection together with the matching HLA type was indicated by public TCR beta signatures. Broad study findings and their caveats: Cumulative frequency of public TCR beta family members discriminated carriers of CMV infection plus the relevant HLA type in this cohort and an independent roughly 330-donor cohort. The ex vivo response was dominated by HLA-C-restricted CMV-specific TCR beta clonotypes, and the single most frequent clonotype in two of eight donors was supplied by these HLA-C-restricted clonotypes.

Data came from an Illumina HiSeq 1500. The public reads were reanalyzed by TCRdb: fastp trimming at Q25, MiXCR alignment, in-frame beta chains only. Here each entry gathers all rows of one CDR3 protein and keeps the most common genes and DNA. Present in this sample are roughly 570,000 distinct CDR3 sequences, 40% of which were seen just once. Of the sample, 48% falls within the top ten clones. As to this clonotype: Its antigen has not been determined. No qualities accompany the bases; no much larger clone lies one base away.

The sample's treatment or condition label, in plain terms: in vitro stimulation with specific CMV peptide epitopes to enrich CMV-specific T cells. V is pared back by 4 bases and J by 4 bases, with 14 bases lying between the germline termini. For CDR1 and CDR2, the germline V gene (reference sequence) lists SEHNR and FQNEAQ. The CDR3 goes from the cysteine to the phenylalanine over 15 residues. Of the read, only the CDR3 DNA is kept; its 45 bases are in frame from base 1. This clonotype originated in a human donor in good health (CMV status not recorded). Some clones in this sample may be carry-over from other donors' samples. The chain is made from TRBV7-9 and TRBJ2-1; tentative D gene TRBD1, with 6 bases matching. Sequencing was performed on cultured PBMCs, taken from culture after CMV antigen stimulation. The sequenced DNA is TGTGCCAGCAGCTCGACAGGTCGCCTTTACAATGAGCAGTTCTTC. This codes for CASSSTGRLYNEQFF.